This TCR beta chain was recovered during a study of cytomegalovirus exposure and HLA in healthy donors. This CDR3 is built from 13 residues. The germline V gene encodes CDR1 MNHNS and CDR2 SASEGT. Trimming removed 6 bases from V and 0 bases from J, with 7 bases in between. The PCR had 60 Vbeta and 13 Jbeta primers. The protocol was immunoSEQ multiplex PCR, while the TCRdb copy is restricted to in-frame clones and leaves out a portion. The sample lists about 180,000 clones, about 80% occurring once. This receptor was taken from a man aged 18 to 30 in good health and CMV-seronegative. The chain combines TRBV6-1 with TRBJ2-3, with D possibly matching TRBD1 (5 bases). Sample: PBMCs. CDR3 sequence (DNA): TGTGCCAGCAGGCGGACAAGCACAGATACGCAGTATTTT. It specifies CASRRTSTDTQYF.